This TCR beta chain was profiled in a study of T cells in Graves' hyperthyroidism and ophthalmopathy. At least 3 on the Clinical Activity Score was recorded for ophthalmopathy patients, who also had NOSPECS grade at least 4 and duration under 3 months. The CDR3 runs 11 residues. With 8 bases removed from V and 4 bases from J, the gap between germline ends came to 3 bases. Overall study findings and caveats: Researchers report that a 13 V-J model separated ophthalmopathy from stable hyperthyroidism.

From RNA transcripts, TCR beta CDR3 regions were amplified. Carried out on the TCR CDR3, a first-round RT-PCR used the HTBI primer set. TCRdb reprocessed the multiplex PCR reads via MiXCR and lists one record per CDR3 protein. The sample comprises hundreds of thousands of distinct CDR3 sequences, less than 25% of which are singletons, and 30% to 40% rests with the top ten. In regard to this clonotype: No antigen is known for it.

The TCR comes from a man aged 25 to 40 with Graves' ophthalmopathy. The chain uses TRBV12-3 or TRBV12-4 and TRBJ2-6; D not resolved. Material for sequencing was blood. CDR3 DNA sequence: TGTGCCAGCGAAGGGGCCAACGTCCTGACTTTC. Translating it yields CASEGANVLTF.